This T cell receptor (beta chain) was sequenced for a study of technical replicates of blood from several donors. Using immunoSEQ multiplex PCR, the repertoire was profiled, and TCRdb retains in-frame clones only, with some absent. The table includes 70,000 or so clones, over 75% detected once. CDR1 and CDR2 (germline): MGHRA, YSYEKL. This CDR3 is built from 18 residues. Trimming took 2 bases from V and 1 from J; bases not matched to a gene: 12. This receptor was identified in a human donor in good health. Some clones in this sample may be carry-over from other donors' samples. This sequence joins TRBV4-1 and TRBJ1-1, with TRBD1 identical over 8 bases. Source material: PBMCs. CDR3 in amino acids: CASSQRGVTGVGNTEAFF. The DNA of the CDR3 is TGCGCCAGCAGCCAAAGAGGGGTGACAGGGGTCGGGAACACTGAAGCTTTCTTT.